The table lists the clone carrying this T cell receptor beta chain with many counts. Its antigen is undetermined. Researchers made TCR beta libraries by using iRepertoire HTBI primers and running Arm-PCR on CDR3 regions. TCRdb passed the multiplex PCR reads through MiXCR, listing each CDR3 protein once. The data hold around 500,000 distinct CDR3 sequences, with 9.5% to 15% observed a single time. The data originate from a study of regulatory T cells in long-lasting Graves disease. Notes on the study in general: The study found TRBV28, TRBJ1-2 and TRBJ2-5 favored in persistent disease.

Time point specified: newly diagnosed GD, antithyroid drugs for less than 3 months. PBMC-extracted RNA yielded the TCR library. Trimming shortened V by 6 bases and J by 11 bases, and 14 bases separated the two germline ends. The CDR3 loop spans 12 amino acids. The germline V gene has CDR1 SGHAT and CDR2 FQDESV (reference sequence). These data were also reused for a study on T cells in Graves' hyperthyroidism and ophthalmopathy.

The V call is TRBV11-1, the J call TRBJ2-1, with D perhaps assigned TRBD1 or TRBD2 (5 bases each). The sequences come from peripheral blood mononuclear cells (PBMCs), collected at new diagnosis, from a patient treated with antithyroid drugs. This clonotype originated in a woman aged 30 to 39 with Graves disease. As DNA, the CDR3 is TGTGCCAGCAGTCAAGACCGGGACCAGCAGTTCTTC. Translation gives CASSQDRDQQFF.